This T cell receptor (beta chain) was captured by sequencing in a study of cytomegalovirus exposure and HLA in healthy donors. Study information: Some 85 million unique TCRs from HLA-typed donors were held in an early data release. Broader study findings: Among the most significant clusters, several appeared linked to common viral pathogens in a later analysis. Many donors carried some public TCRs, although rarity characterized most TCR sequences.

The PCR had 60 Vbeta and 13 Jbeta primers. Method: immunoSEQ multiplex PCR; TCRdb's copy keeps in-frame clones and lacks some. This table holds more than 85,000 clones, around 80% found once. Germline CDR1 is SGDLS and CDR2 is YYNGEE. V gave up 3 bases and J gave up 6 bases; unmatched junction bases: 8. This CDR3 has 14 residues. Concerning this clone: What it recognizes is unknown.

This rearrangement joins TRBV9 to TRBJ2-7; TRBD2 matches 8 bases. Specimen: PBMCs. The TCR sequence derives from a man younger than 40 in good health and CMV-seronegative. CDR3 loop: CASSAGGDLGEQYF. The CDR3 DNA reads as TGTGCCAGCAGCGCCGGGGGGGACCTGGGCGAGCAGTACTTC.